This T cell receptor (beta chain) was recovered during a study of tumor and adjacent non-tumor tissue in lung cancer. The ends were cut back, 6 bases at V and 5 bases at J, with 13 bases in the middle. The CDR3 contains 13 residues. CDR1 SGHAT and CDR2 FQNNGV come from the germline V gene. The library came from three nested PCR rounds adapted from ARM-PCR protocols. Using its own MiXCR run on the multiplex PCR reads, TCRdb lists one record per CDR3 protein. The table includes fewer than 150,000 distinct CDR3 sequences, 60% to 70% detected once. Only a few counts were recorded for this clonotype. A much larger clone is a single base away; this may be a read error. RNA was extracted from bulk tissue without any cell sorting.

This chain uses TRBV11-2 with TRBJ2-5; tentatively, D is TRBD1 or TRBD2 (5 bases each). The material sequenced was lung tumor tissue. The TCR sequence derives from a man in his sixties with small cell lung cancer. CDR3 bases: TGTGCCAGCAGAGAGGGGAACGCGGAGACCCAGTACTTC. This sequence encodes CASREGNAETQYF.